Below, one T cell receptor beta chain is given with its context. Its cognate antigen is unknown. The sample belongs to a study of cytomegalovirus exposure and HLA in healthy donors. The J segment lost 5 bases and the V segment lost 4 bases, leaving 16 bases of the junction unmatched. Germline V gives CDR1 SGDLS, CDR2 YYNGEE. The CDR3 consists of 17 residues. The PCR employed 60 Vbeta primers together with 13 Jbeta primers. TCRdb's copy holds only in-frame clones and misses some; the assay was immunoSEQ multiplex PCR. The data contain around 120,000 clones, about 76% of them singletons. Donors showed nominal health when sampled, although they likely had unrecorded immune exposures. Study findings and constraints: A list of 150 to 200 TCR beta chains associated with cytomegalovirus was given. In an earlier analysis, about 87% or about 30%: the productive usage of most TCR beta V segments. CMV antigen specificity of a few CMV-associated chains was confirmed in vitro.

The chain uses TRBV9 and TRBJ1-1, with 8 positions matching TRBD1. Sequencing was done on a sample of PBMCs. This receptor was taken from a man between 60 and 70 years old in good health and CMV-seropositive. CDR3 bases: TGTGCCAGCAGCCCCGGGGGTCAGGGGGCATTGGGAACTGAAGCTTTCTTT. This translates into CASSPGGQGALGTEAFF.